These 18 T cell receptor beta chains were sequenced from one sample in a study of blood T cell repertoires in COVID-19. The table came from immunoSEQ multiplex PCR; TCRdb's copy has only in-frame clones and leaves some out. This sample has 250,000 to 300,000 clones; about 90% occur once, and the top ten carry over 9%. The sample consisted of peripheral blood. These TCRs come from a woman in her twenties or thirties with COVID-19, enrolled during active disease.

The V gene is TRBV7-2, the J gene TRBJ2-4; the D gene is possibly TRBD2 (5 bases). Per germline, CDR1 SGHTA and CDR2 FQGNSA. Trimming pared 2 bases from V and 5 bases from J, leaving 13 bases between. This CDR3 contains 15 residues. CDR3 loop: CASSLYIRRENIQYF. DNA for the CDR3: TGTGCCAGCAGCTTATACATTCGGCGGGAAAACATTCAGTACTTC. Full variable domain (rest looked up from reference TRBV7-2 and TRBJ2-4): GAGVSQSPSNKVTEKGKDVELRCDPISGHTALYWYRQSLGQGLEFLIYFQGNSAPDKSGLPSDRFSAERTGGSVSTLTIQRTQQEDSAVYLCASSLYIRRENIQYFGAGTRLSVL.

The count of this clone is one. The V gene is TRBV6-5, the J gene TRBJ2-7; 10 bases map to TRBD2. Germline V gene sequence: CDR1 MNHEY, CDR2 SVGAGI. J gave up 6 bases and V 5 bases, and 4 bases lay outside the gene matches. This CDR3 spans 13 amino acids. CDR3 coding DNA: TGTGCCAGCAGTCCGCGGACTAGCGGCGAGCAGTACTTC. Amino acid sequence: CASSPRTSGEQYF.

This clone was seen only a few times. The chain combines TRBV12-5 with TRBJ1-2; 7 bases match TRBD1. Germline V lookup: CDR1 LGHNT, CDR2 FRNRAP. This CDR3 comprises 15 residues. V was pared by 0 bases and J by 8 bases, with 9 bases of the junction left unmatched. CDR3 residues: CASGLVRRDSEGYTF. The DNA for the CDR3 is TGTGCTAGTGGTTTGGTACGGCGGGACAGCGAGGGCTACACCTTC.

This rearrangement joins TRBV6-6 to TRBJ1-5, with a possible D match to TRBD1 (6 bases). Trimming shortened V by 4 bases and J by 2 bases, and 12 bases separated the two germline ends. The CDR3 extends over 15 amino acids. Germline CDR1 reads MNHNY; CDR2 reads SVGAGI (reference sequence). The CDR3 reads CASSSTPGGNQPQHF. Written as DNA, the CDR3 is TGTGCCAGCAGTTCCACCCCAGGGGGCAATCAGCCCCAGCATTTT.

V usage is TRBV2 and J usage is TRBJ1-1; the D gene is possibly TRBD1 (6 bases). This CDR3 region has 14 residues. V was pared by 3 bases and J by 7 bases, with 15 bases between. The germline gives CDR1 SNHLY, CDR2 FYNNEI. The DNA of the CDR3 is TGTGCCAGCAGTGACTCCCAGGGGCTAGGTGAAGCTTTCTTT. It translates to CASSDSQGLGEAFF.

Here the CDR3 DNA reads TGTGCCACCAGCAGAGATATTGGACTCTACTACGAGCAGTACTTC. Encoded protein: CATSRDIGLYYEQYF. The chain uses TRBV15 and TRBJ2-7; weak D call: TRBD2 (5 bases). The V gene lost 0 bases and the J gene lost 3 bases, with 12 bases spanning the gap. The length of the CDR3 is 15 residues. The germline CDR1 and CDR2 sequences are LNHNV and YYDKDF (reference sequence).

This chain uses TRBV28 with TRBJ2-1; 10 nucleotides line up with TRBD1. The ends lost 3 bases at V and 5 bases at J; junction bases unmatched: 4. Germline V gives CDR1 MDHEN, CDR2 SYDVKM. The CDR3 loop spans 15 amino acids. CDR3 amino acids: CASSFRDRGNNEQFF. For the CDR3, the DNA is TGTGCCAGCAGTTTCCGGGACAGGGGTAACAATGAGCAGTTCTTC. The full variable domain, rest sourced from reference TRBV28 and TRBJ2-1, is DVKVTQSSRYLVKRTGEKVFLECVQDMDHENMFWYRQDPGLGLRLIYFSYDVKMKEKGDIPEGYSVSREKKERFSLILESASTNQTSMYLCASSFRDRGNNEQFFGPGTRLTVL.

The V call is TRBV27, the J call TRBJ2-5; D unresolved. The V end lost 8 bases, the J end lost 4 bases, and 14 bases lay between the germline ends. This CDR3 region has 13 residues. Germline lookup yields CDR1 MNHEY and CDR2 SMNVEV (reference sequence). DNA for the CDR3: TGTGCCAGCTTCCTCCCCCGTTTAGAGACCCAGTACTTC. Translated, it gives CASFLPRLETQYF.

In its sample, this clone was seen once. The V and J genes are TRBV20-1 and TRBJ1-1; maybe TRBD1 (5 bases). This CDR3 region has 10 residues. V was clipped by 8 bases and J by 8 bases, with 12 bases between them. Germline CDR1 and CDR2: DFQATT and SNEGSKA (reference sequence). The CDR3 is CSPWGVEAFF. DNA of the CDR3: TGCAGTCCATGGGGGGTAGAAGCTTTCTTT.

The rearrangement links TRBV19 to TRBJ2-1, with TRBD2 matching 9 bases. V shed 4 bases, J shed 4 bases, and the junction held 8 bases outside the gene matches. This CDR3 has 16 amino acids. The germline V gene encodes CDR1 LNHDA and CDR2 SQIVND (reference sequence). The CDR3 protein is CASSKTSGPSYNEQFF. CDR3 sequence (DNA): TGTGCCAGTAGTAAAACTAGCGGGCCCTCTTACAATGAGCAGTTCTTC.

The chain uses TRBV11-2 and TRBJ2-7, with 7 nucleotides matching TRBD2. The V gene end was trimmed by 0 bases and the J gene end by 3 bases; junction bases not matched to a gene: 2. Germline V lookup: CDR1 SGHAT, CDR2 FQNNGV. The CDR3 sequence is 14 residues long. The CDR3 region is CASSLDRGVYEQYF. The CDR3 region has the DNA TGTGCCAGCAGCTTAGATCGGGGGGTCTACGAGCAGTACTTC.

As to this clone: One end of the junction does not line up with germline, which may come from a read error. This chain's CDR3 is CASGLGPPDSFPRDF. In DNA form, the CDR3 reads TGTGCTAGTGGTTTGGGACCCCCGGACAGTTTCCCTCGGGACTTC. The chain uses TRBV12-5 and TRBJ2-7; a possible D gene is TRBD1 (6 bases). The CDR3 has 15 amino acids. CDR1 and CDR2 (germline): LGHNT, FRNRAP.

The chain links TRBV5-6 to TRBJ1-6, with D unclear. V shed 4 bases and J shed 6 bases, with 14 bases lying between them. The CDR3 length is 15 residues. Germline V CDR1 and CDR2: SGHDT, YYEEEE. As DNA, the CDR3 is TGTGCCAGCAGCCACCTACAGATTCCTAATTCACCCCTCCACTTT. Amino acid sequence: CASSHLQIPNSPLHF.

The rearrangement links TRBV3-1 (or the pseudogene TRBV3-2) to TRBJ1-3; 8 bases fit TRBD1. Trimming cost V 5 bases and J 2 bases; bases outside gene matches: 8. CDR3 length equals 16 residues. Germline lookup yields CDR1 LGHDT and CDR2 YNNKEL (reference sequence). The CDR3 sequence is CASSSSRGQAGNTIYF. The CDR3 bases are TGTGCCAGCAGCTCCTCCCGGGGACAGGCTGGAAACACCATATATTTT.

Only one count was recorded for this clone. The genes are TRBV28 and TRBJ1-1, with D perhaps TRBD1 (5 bases). Germline-derived CDR1 and CDR2 are MDHEN and SYDVKM. V shed 6 bases and J shed 1 base, with 9 bases lying between them. The CDR3 is made up of 13 amino acids. This CDR3 reads CASRNTGNTEAFF. The CDR3 DNA follows: TGTGCCAGCAGAAATACAGGGAACACTGAAGCTTTCTTT.

This clone was counted a single time. The chain recombines TRBV27 with TRBJ2-1; D is unresolved. Germline V lookup: CDR1 MNHEY, CDR2 SMNVEV (reference sequence). The CDR3 consists of 16 residues. The V gene lost 0 bases and the J gene lost 0 bases, with 9 bases spanning the gap. The CDR3 loop is CASSLSGSSSYNEQFF. CDR3 DNA: TGTGCCAGCAGTTTATCGGGCAGTAGCTCCTACAATGAGCAGTTCTTC.

The count of this clone is one. The V call is TRBV28, the J call TRBJ2-1; D gene ambiguous. V was trimmed by 3 bases and J by 3 bases, leaving 3 bases between them. CDR1 MDHEN and CDR2 SYDVKM come from the germline V gene. The CDR3 has 12 amino acids. DNA of the CDR3: TGTGCCAGCAGTTTGTACTACAATGAGCAGTTCTTC. This sequence encodes CASSLYYNEQFF.

The chain recombines TRBV14 with TRBJ2-1; D is possibly TRBD2 (6 bases). The V gene's germline CDR1 is SGHDN and CDR2 FVKESK. The length of the CDR3 is 13 residues. Trimming took off 2 bases at V and 12 bases at J, with 14 bases between the two ends. Here the CDR3 DNA reads TGTGCCAGCAGCCAATCAGGGACTCCCAGGCAGTTCTTC. As protein: CASSQSGTPRQFF.